The present T cell receptor (beta chain) was sequenced within a study of blood T cell repertoires in COVID-19. Study background: Italy, Spain and the United States were the sources of the convalescent and acute COVID-19 samples. T cells, B-cell-depleted T cells, or PBMCs provided the cDNA or gDNA that served as material.

Original processing notes: Cell counts per sample came from amplifying reference gene primers. The protocol was immunoSEQ multiplex PCR, while the TCRdb copy is restricted to in-frame clones and leaves out a portion. That table supplies the V and J calls and clone size; D and trimming were determined from the DNA. The repertoire holds 150,000 to 200,000 clones, with more than 75% as singletons. The CDR3 has 17 amino acids. With V trimmed by 5 bases and J by 1 base, 7 bases remained unmatched. Germline V gene sequence: CDR1 SGHAT, CDR2 FQNNGV. Sequencing was done on a sample of peripheral blood. The rearrangement uses TRBV11-2 and TRBJ1-6; 8 bases match TRBD1. The TCR originated in a man aged 65 to 79 with acute or convalescent COVID-19. The CDR3 here is CASSPGQGRSYNSPLHF. The CDR3 DNA sequence: TGTGCCAGCAGCCCTGGACAGGGAAGGTCCTATAATTCACCCCTCCACTTT.